Here is one T cell receptor (delta chain) with its context. The antigen remains unidentified. For this DNA, TCRdb reports the protein of a much larger clone, which diverges at residue 19, most likely from a read error; the protein presented here is translated directly from the DNA. This specimen comes from a study of γδ T cells in repeated Plasmodium falciparum infection. Sequencing covered both gamma and delta TCR chains per sample. TCRdb re-called clones from the multiplex PCR reads via CATT. The sample has 50,000 to 60,000 delta-chain clones; roughly 2% are singletons. The CDR3 has 20 residues. Germline V CDR1 and CDR2: TVYSNPD, GDNSRS (reference sequence). Flow sorting of PBMC yielded separate Vgamma9/Vdelta2+ and Vdelta2-negative gammadelta T cell populations for bulk repertoire analysis. Study outcomes and limitations: Compared with Australian children, Malian Vdelta2-negative repertoires seemed more clonal, less diverse, less shared.

The sample consisted of gamma-delta T cells from blood. The clonotype originates from a pool of human donors (malaria-infected and uninfected, not separated). A V gene of TRDV3 was called, but no J gene was assigned; TRDD3, the table's D call, was not compared with the DNA. For the CDR3, the DNA is TGTGCCTTGATAACAGGCCTTCCGCCGTACTGGGGGATACCGACAGATAAACTCACCTTT. It translates to CALITGLPPYWGIPTDKLTF.